This T cell receptor (beta chain) was sequenced for a study of CD8+CD57+ T cells in acquired aplastic anemia. Study background: The study obtained an average of around 3.4 ug of DNA from sorted CD4+ and CD8+ cells.

Profiling of TCR beta VDJ combinations and CDR3 sequences used genomic DNA as template. TCRdb reprocessed the reads via MiXCR and lists one record per CDR3 protein. The sample yields about 190,000 distinct CDR3 sequences, roughly half seen once. All sequencing subjects had displayed CD8+CD57+ cell expansion on flow cytometry. General study findings and limits: Overlap between patients and controls comprised roughly 28 CD8+ CDR3 sequences.

Trimming pared 7 bases from V and 2 bases from J, leaving 10 bases between. The CDR3 extends over 13 amino acids. Per germline, CDR1 MNHEY and CDR2 SVGAGI. The sample holds many counts of this clonotype. As yet, its antigen is unknown. The receptor comes from a human donor with aplastic anemia. What was sequenced was sorted CD4+, CD8+, or CD8+CD57+ T cells (not recorded which) from PBMCs. The rearrangement links TRBV6-5 to TRBJ2-3; no definite D call. The CDR3 region is CASKQKHTDTQYF. As DNA, the CDR3 is TGTGCCAGCAAACAGAAACACACAGATACGCAGTATTTT.